This TCR beta chain was found in a study of blood T cell repertoires in COVID-19. The count of this clone is one. Here immunoSEQ multiplex PCR was the method, and the copy in TCRdb shows in-frame clones only, minus some. The top ten clones hold roughly 8.1% of a sample with fewer than 150,000 clones, roughly 84% of them seen once. This CDR3 has 15 amino acids. Germline CDR1 is SGHNT and CDR2 is YYREEE (reference sequence). Trimming removed 5 bases from V and 3 bases from J; junction bases left unmatched: 7. Sequenced input: peripheral blood. This clonotype originated in a woman aged 40-49 years with acute or convalescent COVID-19. The V call is TRBV5-4, the J call TRBJ2-7; 11 bases match TRBD1. DNA for the CDR3: TGTGCCAGCAGTGGCTCCGGGACAGGGGGCTACGAGCAGTACTTC. This codes for CASSGSGTGGYEQYF.